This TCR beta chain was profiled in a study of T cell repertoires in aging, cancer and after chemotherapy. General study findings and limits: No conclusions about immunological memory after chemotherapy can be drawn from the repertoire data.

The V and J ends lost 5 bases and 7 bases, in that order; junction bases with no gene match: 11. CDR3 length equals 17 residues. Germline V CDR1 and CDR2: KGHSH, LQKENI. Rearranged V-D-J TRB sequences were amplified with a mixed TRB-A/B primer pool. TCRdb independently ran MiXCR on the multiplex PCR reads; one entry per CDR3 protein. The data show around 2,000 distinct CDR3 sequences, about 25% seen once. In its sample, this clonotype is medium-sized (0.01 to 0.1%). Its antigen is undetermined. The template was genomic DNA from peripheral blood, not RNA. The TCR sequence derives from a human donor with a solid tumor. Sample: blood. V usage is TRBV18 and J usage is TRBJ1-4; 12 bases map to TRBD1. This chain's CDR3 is CASSAPGQGADLEKLFF. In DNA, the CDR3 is TGTGCCAGCTCAGCCCCGGGACAGGGGGCGGACCTTGAAAAACTGTTTTTT.